A single sample is the source of the 29 T cell receptor beta chains below, sequenced in a study of T cells after yellow fever vaccination. TCRdb redid the calling of the 5' RACE reads with MiXCR, one entry per CDR3 protein. The sample shows under 350,000 distinct CDR3 sequences, approximately 4% of them seen only once. Sequences were derived from PBMCs, sampled 5 days after the yellow fever booster vaccination. The receptor set was obtained from a man between 18 and 29 years old who received the YFV17D yellow fever vaccine.

This clonotype was counted many times. This chain connects TRBV7-9 to TRBJ1-4; D is unresolved. V lost 0 bases to trimming and J lost 8 bases, with 7 bases between them. Germline CDR1 and CDR2: SEHNR and FQNEAQ (reference sequence). The CDR3 has 13 residues. The CDR3, as DNA: TGTGCCAGCAGCTTAGCGGTGGGGGAAAAACTGTTTTTT. Its translation: CASSLAVGEKLFF.

The sample holds many counts of this clonotype. The V and J genes are TRBV7-9 and TRBJ2-5; maybe TRBD2 (6 bases). CDR1 and CDR2 from the germline V gene are SEHNR and FQNEAQ (reference sequence). Trimming removed 5 bases from V and 2 bases from J, with 15 bases in between. This CDR3 spans 15 amino acids. The CDR3 DNA is TGTGCCAGCAGCCTGGAGCGGGCAGCACAAGAGACCCAGTACTTC. This sequence encodes CASSLERAAQETQYF.

This clonotype has a handful of counts. The chain is built from TRBV20-1 and TRBJ1-1, with D maybe TRBD1 (5 bases). The germline V gene has CDR1 DFQATT and CDR2 SNEGSKA (reference sequence). Trimming removed 1 base at V and 4 bases at J, with 13 bases between. The CDR3 extends over 14 amino acids. Here the CDR3 DNA reads TGCAGTGCTAGAGGAGTACAGGAAGTCACTGAAGCTTTCTTT. This codes for CSARGVQEVTEAFF.

This clonotype showed up many times. The rearrangement links TRBV20-1 to TRBJ2-3; no reliable D call. The CDR3 has 11 residues. Germline lookup yields CDR1 DFQATT and CDR2 SNEGSKA (reference sequence). The V end lost 5 bases, the J end lost 7 bases, and 10 bases lay between the germline ends. CDR3 DNA sequence: TGCAGTGCTCTAAGTAGGAATACGCAGTATTTT. Its translation is CSALSRNTQYF.

The rearrangement links TRBV5-4 to TRBJ2-7, with D possibly being TRBD2 (5 bases). The CDR3 has 13 amino acids. Germline-derived CDR1 and CDR2 are SGHNT and YYREEE (reference sequence). Trimming shortened V by 3 bases and J by 6 bases, and 13 bases separated the two germline ends. This CDR3 reads CASSYGGNGEQYF. The CDR3 nucleotides read TGTGCCAGCAGCTATGGAGGTAACGGCGAGCAGTACTTC.

This clonotype was seen only a few times. DNA for the CDR3: TGTGCCAGCAGTTTCCGGAGAGACAGAGCCTACGAGCAGTACTTC. Its protein is CASSFRRDRAYEQYF. The chain has TRBV12-3 or TRBV12-4 and TRBJ2-7; the D gene is possibly TRBD1 (5 bases). CDR3 length: 15 residues. The germline V and J ends were trimmed by 3 bases and 2 bases, with 14 bases remaining between them.

This clonotype was seen only a few times. The chain recombines TRBV7-2 with TRBJ1-6; D is ambiguous. V dropped 1 base and J dropped 11 bases, with 9 bases sitting between them. This CDR3 comprises 13 residues. Germline CDR1 is SGHTA and CDR2 is FQGNSA. The CDR3 DNA follows: TGTGCCAGCAGCTTAGTGGAGGGAGCACCCCTCCACTTT. Translating gives CASSLVEGAPLHF.

This clonotype was detected only a few times. This chain connects TRBV12-3 or TRBV12-4 to TRBJ2-3; D is uncertain. This CDR3 contains 15 residues. V shed 5 bases and J shed 3 bases, with 15 bases lying between them. The CDR3 DNA reads as TGTGCCAGCAGTCCGTTACCGACCGGGACAGATACGCAGTATTTT. Translating it yields CASSPLPTGTDTQYF.

This clonotype has more than one count but fewer than ten. The chain combines TRBV25-1 with TRBJ2-1; D gene unclear. The CDR3 extends over 16 amino acids. Per germline, CDR1 MGHDK and CDR2 SYGVNS. V was clipped by 2 bases and J by 0 bases, with 11 bases between them. CDR3 DNA: TGTGCCAGCAGTGAAGCTGGCGATAGCTCCTACAATGAGCAGTTCTTC. Its translation is CASSEAGDSSYNEQFF.

This clonotype was detected ten times or more. The V call is TRBV12-3 or TRBV12-4, the J call TRBJ2-1; D not resolved. Trimming removed 5 bases from V and 4 bases from J, with 12 bases in between. This CDR3 has 14 residues. The CDR3 spells CASSPDGRYNEQFF. The DNA for the CDR3 is TGTGCCAGCAGTCCGGACGGGCGATACAATGAGCAGTTCTTC.

The chain employs TRBV29-1 and TRBJ1-2, with D possibly matching TRBD1 (6 bases). The CDR3 spans 11 residues. Trimming shortened V by 4 bases and J by 6 bases, and 9 bases separated the two germline ends. CDR1 and CDR2 from the germline V gene are SQVTM and ANQGSEA. The CDR3 DNA reads as TGCAGCGTTGGACAGGCGGATGGCTACACCTTC. It translates to CSVGQADGYTF.

This clonotype showed up just a few times. J is TRBJ2-7 and V is TRBV12-3 or TRBV12-4, with D unclear. Trimming took 0 bases from V and 9 from J, leaving 12 bases between them. The CDR3 is made up of 13 amino acids. CDR3 bases: TGTGCCAGCAGTTTAGCAGGGCACGACGGGCAGTACTTC. As protein: CASSLAGHDGQYF.

At least ten counts were recorded for this clonotype. The J gene is TRBJ2-6, the V gene TRBV5-1; D unresolved. The CDR3 loop spans 18 amino acids. V dropped 0 bases and J dropped 0 bases, with 13 bases sitting between them. Germline loops: CDR1 SGHRS, CDR2 YFSETQ. CDR3 loop: CASSLARTMSSGANVLTF. The CDR3 DNA follows: TGCGCCAGCAGCTTGGCACGGACGATGAGCTCTGGGGCCAACGTCCTGACTTTC. Full variable domain (outside the CDR3, taken from reference TRBV5-1 and TRBJ2-6): KAGVTQTPRYLIKTRGQQVTLSCSPISGHRSVSWYQQTPGQGLQFLFEYFSETQRNKGNFPGRFSGRQFSNSRSEMNVSTLELGDSALYLCASSLARTMSSGANVLTFGAGSRLTVL.

This clonotype was counted many times. This chain links TRBV7-9 with TRBJ2-5; D might be TRBD1 or TRBD2, each matching 6 bases. Germline-derived CDR1 and CDR2 are SEHNR and FQNEAQ (reference sequence). This CDR3 contains 17 residues. The V gene lost 2 bases and the J gene lost 7 bases, with 23 bases spanning the gap. The CDR3 loop is CASSLSRYREARGTQYF. The CDR3, as DNA: TGTGCCAGCAGCTTATCCCGGTACAGGGAGGCACGGGGGACCCAGTACTTC.

The gene calls are TRBV12-3 or TRBV12-4 and TRBJ1-6, with 8 nucleotides matching TRBD1. CDR3 size: 15 residues. V was pared by 7 bases and J by 7 bases, with 9 bases of the junction left unmatched. CDR3 region: CASTTITGGNSPLHF. CDR3 in DNA: TGTGCCAGCACCACAATTACAGGGGGGAATTCACCCCTCCACTTT.

J is TRBJ1-5 and V is TRBV7-9, with TRBD1 as a possible D gene (5 bases). Germline V gene sequence: CDR1 SEHNR, CDR2 FQNEAQ (reference sequence). Deletions cut 2 bases from V and 6 bases from J, with 11 bases between. The CDR3 contains 14 residues. CDR3 in DNA: TGTGCCAGCAGCTTATCAGGGTTGGGTCAGCCCCAGCATTTT. Residues: CASSLSGLGQPQHF.

This clonotype was seen at least ten times. This sequence joins TRBV4-1 and TRBJ2-1; TRBD2 matches at 10 bases. J was trimmed by 9 bases and V by 0 bases; bases with no gene match: 8. Germline lookup yields CDR1 MGHRA and CDR2 YSYEKL. The CDR3 spans 16 residues. CDR3 bases: TGCGCCAGCAGCCAAGAGGCAGCGGGGGGGCCTGGTGAGCAGTTCTTC. Its protein product is CASSQEAAGGPGEQFF.

The V gene is TRBV6-5, the J gene TRBJ1-1, with D possibly matching TRBD1 (6 bases). The CDR3 length is 16 residues. Trimming shortened V by 6 bases and J by 3 bases, and 20 bases separated the two germline ends. Germline CDR1 MNHEY, CDR2 SVGAGI. DNA for the CDR3: TGTGCCAGCAGCTATCATTCGGGGGGCGCGTACACTGAAGCTTTCTTT. This gives the protein CASSYHSGGAYTEAFF.

The J gene is TRBJ2-2, the V gene TRBV5-1; 12 bases fit TRBD2. CDR3 length: 15 residues. CDR1 and CDR2 (germline): SGHRS, YFSETQ. V gave up 6 bases and J gave up 3 bases; unmatched junction bases: 3. The CDR3 loop reads CASMTSGGHTGELFF. CDR3 in DNA: TGCGCCAGCATGACTAGCGGGGGACACACCGGGGAGCTGTTTTTT.

This clonotype has a count of ten or more. This chain connects TRBV7-2 to TRBJ2-1; no reliable D call. CDR1 SGHTA and CDR2 FQGNSA come from the germline V gene. CDR3 length: 15 residues. The germline V and J ends were trimmed by 5 bases and 5 bases, with 16 bases remaining between them. CDR3 region: CASSPDRPLNNEQFF. Here the CDR3 DNA reads TGTGCCAGCAGCCCCGATCGCCCCCTAAACAATGAGCAGTTCTTC.

This clonotype was seen more than once but under ten times. This chain uses TRBV7-9 with TRBJ1-4, with a weak D call TRBD1 (5 bases). V was cut by 8 bases and J by 5 bases, with 21 bases left in between. Germline CDR1 reads SEHNR; CDR2 reads FQNEAQ (reference sequence). There are 16 residues in the CDR3. The CDR3 spells CASRTGRGKENEKLFF. For the CDR3, the DNA is TGTGCCAGCCGAACCGGTCGGGGGAAGGAGAATGAAAAACTGTTTTTT.

This clonotype was seen only a few times. This chain connects TRBV6-5 to TRBJ2-7, with D perhaps TRBD1 or TRBD2 (5 bases each). Germline V lookup: CDR1 MNHEY, CDR2 SVGAGI. Trimming removed 5 bases at V and 2 bases at J, with 13 bases between. This CDR3 is 14 amino acids long. This CDR3 is CASSARDGTYEQYV. CDR3 nucleotides: TGTGCCAGCAGTGCCCGGGACGGGACCTACGAGCAGTACGTC.

This clonotype was found a few times. This chain connects TRBV20-1 to TRBJ1-1; D gene unclear. The germline V gene has CDR1 DFQATT and CDR2 SNEGSKA (reference sequence). V gave up 1 base and J gave up 5 bases, with 11 bases separating them. The CDR3 consists of 13 residues. The CDR3 coding sequence is TGCAGTGCTAGAGGTGAACAGATAACTGAAGCTTTCTTT. Protein: CSARGEQITEAFF.

The chain links TRBV7-8 to TRBJ2-2, with D perhaps matching TRBD2 (6 bases). Germline CDR1 and CDR2: SGHVS and FQNEAQ. V was trimmed by 5 bases and J by 5 bases, leaving 18 bases between them. The CDR3 runs to 16 residues. The DNA of the CDR3 is TGTGCCAGCAGCGACGCTCCGGGACTTTTAACCGGGGAGCTGTTTTTT. Amino acid sequence: CASSDAPGLLTGELFF.

The rearrangement joins TRBV6-2 or TRBV6-3 to TRBJ1-4; no clear D gene. The CDR3 length is 16 residues. Trimming stripped 5 bases from V and 7 bases from J, with 20 bases between. The V gene's germline CDR1 is MNHEY and CDR2 SVGEGT. The CDR3 loop reads CASSHRGGTGGEKLFF. The CDR3 DNA reads TGTGCCAGCAGTCACCGCGGTGGCACTGGCGGTGAAAAACTGTTTTTT.

This clonotype came up a few times. The rearrangement uses TRBV20-1 and TRBJ1-1, with D possibly TRBD1 on 5 matching bases. Trimming took 5 bases from V and 4 from J, leaving 11 bases between them. Germline V gene data show CDR1 as DFQATT and CDR2 as SNEGSKA (reference sequence). This CDR3 spans 12 amino acids. CDR3 sequence reads: CSAEGSFTEAFF. As DNA, the CDR3 is TGCAGTGCTGAGGGGTCCTTCACTGAAGCTTTCTTT.

At least ten counts were recorded for this clonotype. V and J are TRBV18 and TRBJ1-2; the D is unclear. CDR1 is KGHSH and CDR2 is LQKENI in the germline V gene. With 6 bases removed from V and 4 bases from J, the gap between germline ends came to 12 bases. This CDR3 has 13 residues. CDR3 region: CASSPMDGYGYTF. DNA of the CDR3: TGTGCCAGCTCGCCTATGGACGGCTATGGCTACACCTTC.

This clonotype was seen many times. This chain joins TRBV29-1 and TRBJ2-7; the match to TRBD1 covers 8 bases. V was clipped by 7 bases and J by 4 bases; unmatched bases: 12. CDR3 length: 14 residues. The germline V gene encodes CDR1 SQVTM and CDR2 ANQGSEA. The CDR3 region is CSARRPDRVYEQYV. As DNA, the CDR3 is TGCAGCGCCAGGAGACCGGACAGGGTGTACGAGCAGTACGTC.

This clonotype was seen many times. This chain uses TRBV25-1 with TRBJ2-7, with 8 bases aligning to TRBD1. This CDR3 contains 11 residues. From germline, CDR1 is MGHDK and CDR2 SYGVNS. After removal of 6 bases from V and 6 bases from J, the junction contained 1 base not matched to a gene. The CDR3 loop reads CASRGTGEQYV. DNA of the CDR3: TGTGCCAGCAGAGGGACAGGCGAGCAGTACGTC.